One and the same sample provided the 28 T cell receptor beta chains below, sequenced in a study of technical replicates of blood from a handful of donors. The method was immunoSEQ multiplex PCR; TCRdb's version includes in-frame clones alone and lacks a portion of them. The repertoire includes more than 90,000 clones, approximately 96% of them detected once, and 0.23% sits in the top ten. The sequencing sample was made of T cells isolated from PBMCs. The receptors were sampled from a human donor in good health.

The chain carries TRBV28 and TRBJ1-5; the D gene is possibly TRBD1 (5 bases). V lost 1 base to trimming and J lost 2 bases, with 12 bases between them. The CDR3 spans 16 residues. Germline values: CDR1 MDHEN, CDR2 SYDVKM. The CDR3 region has the DNA TGTGCCAGCAGTTTATCGACGGAAGGGGGCAATCAGCCCCAGCATTTT. It codes for CASSLSTEGGNQPQHF.

The J gene is TRBJ2-5, the V gene TRBV5-1, with a tentative D call TRBD1 (6 bases). Germline loops: CDR1 SGHRS, CDR2 YFSETQ. The CDR3 has 15 residues. V lost 3 bases to trimming and J lost 7 bases, with 19 bases between them. In DNA form, the CDR3 reads TGCGCCAGCAGCTGGGACATCAAGAGAGAAGTGACCCAGTACTTC. This codes for CASSWDIKREVTQYF.

The chain joins TRBV18 to TRBJ2-1, with 15 bases fitting TRBD2. Germline-derived CDR1 and CDR2 are KGHSH and LQKENI. V trimming: 3 bases; J trimming: 10 bases; junction bases outside the gene matches: 4. The CDR3 covers 15 residues. CDR3 region: CASSPGLAGGWEQFF. As DNA, the CDR3 is TGTGCCAGCTCACCGGGACTAGCGGGAGGATGGGAGCAGTTCTTC.

J is TRBJ1-5 and V is TRBV19; a possible D gene is TRBD1 (6 bases). The CDR3 loop spans 14 amino acids. Germline CDR1 is LNHDA and CDR2 is SQIVND (reference sequence). V was trimmed by 4 bases and J by 4 bases, leaving 11 bases between them. CDR3 sequence: CASSTGTNNQPQHF. The CDR3 DNA sequence: TGTGCCAGTAGTACTGGGACAAATAATCAGCCCCAGCATTTT.

This chain joins TRBV15 and TRBJ2-3, with 8 bases identical to TRBD1. The J segment lost 6 bases and the V segment lost 6 bases, leaving 8 bases of the junction unmatched. The germline V gene encodes CDR1 LNHNV and CDR2 YYDKDF (reference sequence). This CDR3 is 14 amino acids long. Written as DNA, the CDR3 is TGTGCCACCAGTTCCCTCCAGGGGGCCGATACGCAGTATTTT. Translation: CATSSLQGADTQYF.

The V and J genes are TRBV9 and TRBJ1-3; D possibly corresponds to TRBD1 (6 bases). The V gene's germline CDR1 is SGDLS and CDR2 YYNGEE. CDR3 size: 20 residues. Trimming took 0 bases from V and 0 from J, leaving 22 bases between them. CDR3 region: CASSVAVTGGVRDSGNTIYF. As DNA, the CDR3 is TGTGCCAGCAGCGTAGCTGTGACAGGAGGAGTGAGGGACTCTGGAAACACCATATATTTT.

V gene TRBV29-1 combines with J gene TRBJ2-3, with 8 bases identical to TRBD2. V lost 4 bases, J lost 2 bases, and 5 bases stayed unmatched. This CDR3 has 14 amino acids. The germline gives CDR1 SQVTM, CDR2 ANQGSEA. In nucleotides, the CDR3 is TGCAGCGTTGTAGTTAGCGGGACCACAGATACGCAGTATTTT. This sequence encodes CSVVVSGTTDTQYF.

The chain uses TRBV19 and TRBJ2-5, with 9 nucleotides matching TRBD2. Trimming took 4 bases from V and 5 from J; bases not matched to a gene: 8. Germline assignment: CDR1 LNHDA and CDR2 SQIVND (reference sequence). CDR3 length equals 15 residues. CDR3 nucleotides: TGTGCCAGTAGTACTAGCGGGGAAGTGGCCGAGACCCAGTACTTC. Its protein is CASSTSGEVAETQYF.

This clone was recorded only once. The chain recombines TRBV7-9 with TRBJ1-1; D is undetermined. This CDR3 is built from 11 residues. V was trimmed by 8 bases and J by 4 bases, leaving 8 bases between them. Germline assignment: CDR1 SEHNR and CDR2 FQNEAQ (reference sequence). CDR3 in amino acids: CASSRGTEAFF. DNA of the CDR3: TGTGCCAGCTCTCGGGGCACTGAAGCTTTCTTT.

The CDR3 DNA reads TGTGCCAGCAGTTTAGGGGTTACAGATACGCAGTATTTT. It codes for CASSLGVTDTQYF. The genes are TRBV6-5 and TRBJ2-3, with a possible D match to TRBD1 (5 bases). CDR1 is MNHEY and CDR2 is SVGAGI in the germline V gene. With 4 bases removed from V and 3 bases from J, the gap between germline ends came to 8 bases. CDR3 length: 13 amino acids.

The table lists this clone with a few counts. The gene calls are TRBV6-4 and TRBJ1-4; tentatively, D is TRBD1 (5 bases). This CDR3 has 15 amino acids. Trimming pared 0 bases from V and 4 bases from J, leaving 9 bases between. In germline, CDR1 is MRHNA, CDR2 SNTAGT. The CDR3 DNA is TGTGCCAGCAGTGACTCACGGAGGGGTAATGAAAAACTGTTTTTT. Translation gives CASSDSRRGNEKLFF.

The V call is TRBV19, the J call TRBJ2-6; 10 nucleotides line up with TRBD1. Germline V CDR1 and CDR2: LNHDA, SQIVND (reference sequence). The CDR3 is 20 residues long. Losses at the gene ends were 8 bases for V and 1 base for J; bases not matched to a gene: 17. Here the CDR3 DNA reads TGTGCCAGTGGCCTTGATAGGGGACAGGGGCTTAGATCTGGGGCCAACGTCCTGACTTTC. Translating gives CASGLDRGQGLRSGANVLTF.

The genes are TRBV7-3 and TRBJ2-3, with a tentative D call TRBD2 (5 bases). Looked up from germline, CDR1 is SGHTA and CDR2 is FQGTGA. The CDR3 runs to 14 residues. V lost 4 bases and J lost 4, with 12 bases in between. CDR3 sequence reads: CASSYGNVADTQYF. As DNA, the CDR3 is TGTGCCAGCAGCTACGGGAATGTGGCAGATACGCAGTATTTT.

CDR3 amino acids: CASSPGTGVTEAFF. The CDR3 nucleotides read TGCGCCAGCAGTCCTGGGACAGGGGTCACTGAAGCTTTCTTT. The chain is built from TRBV23-1 and TRBJ1-1; 10 bases map to TRBD1. TRBV23-1 is an ORF, with its function uncertain. V trimming: 4 bases; J trimming: 4 bases; junction bases outside the gene matches: 3. This CDR3 comprises 14 residues.

The chain couples TRBV9 to TRBJ1-2, with 7 positions matching TRBD1. Looked up from germline, CDR1 is SGDLS and CDR2 is YYNGEE. The CDR3 length is 13 residues. The V segment lost 7 bases and the J segment 7 bases; nucleotides outside the gene matches: 10. The CDR3 spells CASAGDSFLGYTF. CDR3 nucleotide sequence: TGTGCCAGCGCCGGGGACAGCTTCCTTGGCTACACCTTC.

The CDR3 DNA reads as TGTGCCAGCAGCAGGGGGACAGGGGGCCTGAATGAGCAGTTCTTC. Its translation is CASSRGTGGLNEQFF. The V and J genes are TRBV5-4 and TRBJ2-1; TRBD1 matches at 12 bases. Germline loops: CDR1 SGHNT, CDR2 YYREEE (reference sequence). Unmatched junction bases numbered 6, after V lost 4 bases and J lost 7 bases. This CDR3 comprises 15 residues.

To note about this clone: The junction differs from germline at one of its ends, possibly a read error. V is TRBV14 and J is TRBJ2-7; TRBD1 agrees at 9 bases. From germline, CDR1 is SGHDN and CDR2 FVKESK. The CDR3 length is 14 residues. CDR3 sequence (DNA): TGTGCCAGCAGCTACGGGACAGGGAACTACGGGCAGTACTTC. Amino acids: CASSYGTGNYGQYF.

V and J are TRBV29-1 and TRBJ2-1; D is unclear. Looked up from germline, CDR1 is SQVTM and CDR2 is ANQGSEA. CDR3 size: 14 residues. The V end lost 3 bases, the J end lost 7 bases, and 16 bases lay between the germline ends. As DNA, the CDR3 is TGCAGCGTTGATAGGCACGAGGTAATTAATGAGCAGTTCTTC. This encodes CSVDRHEVINEQFF.

The CDR3 here is CASSVGLAGNNEQFF. The CDR3 bases are TGTGCCAGCAGCGTTGGACTAGCGGGAAACAATGAGCAGTTCTTC. J is TRBJ2-1 and V is TRBV14; 12 bases fit TRBD2. Germline CDR1 reads SGHDN; CDR2 reads FVKESK. V lost 5 bases, J lost 5 bases, and 4 bases stayed unmatched. This CDR3 has 15 residues.

The chain links TRBV4-2 to TRBJ2-4; D might be TRBD2 (5 bases). Germline CDR1 LGHNA, CDR2 YNFKEQ. V lost 1 base and J lost 3, with 10 bases in between. This CDR3 contains 15 residues. The DNA for the CDR3 is TGTGCCAGCAGCCAAGCCTTTAGCGACAAAAACATTCAGTACTTC. Amino acids: CASSQAFSDKNIQYF.

The rearrangement links TRBV18 to TRBJ1-3, with unresolved D. Trimming stripped 2 bases from V and 4 bases from J, with 15 bases between. There are 16 residues in the CDR3. Germline V gene lookup returns CDR1 KGHSH and CDR2 LQKENI. DNA for the CDR3: TGTGCCAGCTCACCAAACAGCGGTAGATCAGGAAACACCATATATTTT. This codes for CASSPNSGRSGNTIYF.

This clone was seen once. The chain combines TRBV9 with TRBJ1-6; weak D call: TRBD1 (6 bases). The CDR3 covers 17 residues. Per the germline V gene, CDR1 is SGDLS and CDR2 is YYNGEE. V gave up 4 bases and J gave up 0 bases, with 14 bases separating them. CDR3 residues: CASSPTGTPSYNSPLHF. CDR3 nucleotides: TGTGCCAGCAGCCCCACCGGGACACCCTCCTATAATTCACCCCTCCACTTT.

This rearrangement joins TRBV10-3 to TRBJ2-7; TRBD1 matches at 9 bases. The junction had 2 bases not matched to a gene; V was cut back by 6 bases and J by 2 bases. The V gene's germline CDR1 is ENHRY and CDR2 SYGVKD. The CDR3 runs to 13 residues. The DNA of the CDR3 is TGTGCCATCAGGGGACAGGGTGCCTACGAGCAGTACTTC. It is translated as CAIRGQGAYEQYF.

V is TRBV15 and J is TRBJ2-3; no reliable D call. Germline CDR1 is LNHNV and CDR2 is YYDKDF (reference sequence). The CDR3 runs 14 residues. Trimming left V 0 bases short and J 4 bases short, with 8 bases between. In nucleotides, the CDR3 is TGTGCCACCAGCAGAGATCAGATCTCAGATACGCAGTATTTT. This translates into CATSRDQISDTQYF.

The table lists this clone with a count of one. This chain joins TRBV4-1 and TRBJ2-7, with a weak D call TRBD1 (5 bases). Germline lookup yields CDR1 MGHRA and CDR2 YSYEKL. V shed 3 bases and J shed 5 bases, with 14 bases lying between them. The CDR3 totals 14 residues. The CDR3 DNA is TGCGCCAGCAGCCATCCTGAGGCAGGGAACGAGCAGTACTTC. This encodes CASSHPEAGNEQYF.

The chain uses TRBV18 and TRBJ2-7, with 9 bases fitting TRBD2. Germline CDR1 reads KGHSH; CDR2 reads LQKENI. The CDR3 is 17 amino acids. V was clipped by 3 bases and J by 4 bases; unmatched bases: 13. CDR3 region: CASSPSQRASGEYEQYF. The DNA for the CDR3 is TGTGCCAGCTCACCTTCCCAGCGGGCTAGCGGGGAGTACGAGCAGTACTTC. Combining the CDR3 with reference TRBV18 and TRBJ2-7 gives the whole variable domain NAGVMQNPRHLVRRRGQEARLRCSPMKGHSHVYWYRQLPEEGLKFMVYLQKENIIDESGMPKERFSAEFPKEGPSILRIQQVVRGDSAAYFCASSPSQRASGEYEQYFGPGTRLTVT.

The V gene is TRBV6-5, the J gene TRBJ1-1, with a weak D call TRBD1 (6 bases). Trimming removed 4 bases from V and 1 base from J, with 10 bases in between. CDR3 length equals 14 residues. The germline V gene encodes CDR1 MNHEY and CDR2 SVGAGI. The CDR3 sequence is CASSWGGGNTEAFF. Written as DNA, the CDR3 is TGTGCCAGCAGTTGGGGAGGGGGGAACACTGAAGCTTTCTTT.

This clone occurred once. The chain couples TRBV30 to TRBJ1-2, with TRBD1 matching over 8 bases. Germline CDR1 reads GTSNPN; CDR2 reads SVGIG (reference sequence). With 1 base clipped from V and 6 bases from J, the junction kept 1 base outside the gene matches. The CDR3 runs to 12 residues. CDR3 residues: CAWSETGDGYTF. CDR3 coding DNA: TGTGCCTGGAGTGAGACAGGGGATGGCTACACCTTC.